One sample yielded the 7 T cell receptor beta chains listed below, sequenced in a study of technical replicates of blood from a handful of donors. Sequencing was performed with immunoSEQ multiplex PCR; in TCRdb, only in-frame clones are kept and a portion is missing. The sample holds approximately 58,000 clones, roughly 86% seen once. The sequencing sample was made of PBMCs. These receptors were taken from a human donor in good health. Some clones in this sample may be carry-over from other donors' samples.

The CDR3 reads CASSESLGTGYGYTF. The CDR3 nucleotides read TGTGCCAGCAGCGAGTCATTGGGAACAGGCTATGGCTACACCTTC. This chain connects TRBV2 to TRBJ1-2, with D tentatively TRBD1 (5 bases). This CDR3 region has 15 residues. Deletions cut 6 bases from V and 4 bases from J, with 18 bases between. Germline loops: CDR1 SNHLY, CDR2 FYNNEI.

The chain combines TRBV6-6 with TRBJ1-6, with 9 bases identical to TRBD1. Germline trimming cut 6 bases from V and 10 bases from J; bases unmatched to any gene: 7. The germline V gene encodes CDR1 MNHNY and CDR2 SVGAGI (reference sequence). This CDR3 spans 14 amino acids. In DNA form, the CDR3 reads TGTGCCAGCAGCTCGGGACAGGGAAGCTCACCCCTCCACTTT. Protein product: CASSSGQGSSPLHF.

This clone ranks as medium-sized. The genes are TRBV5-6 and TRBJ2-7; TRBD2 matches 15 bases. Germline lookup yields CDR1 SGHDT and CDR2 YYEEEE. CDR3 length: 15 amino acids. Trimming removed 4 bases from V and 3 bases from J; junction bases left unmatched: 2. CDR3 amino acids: CASSGGLAGGYEQYF. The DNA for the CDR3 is TGTGCCAGCAGCGGGGGACTAGCGGGGGGCTACGAGCAGTACTTC.

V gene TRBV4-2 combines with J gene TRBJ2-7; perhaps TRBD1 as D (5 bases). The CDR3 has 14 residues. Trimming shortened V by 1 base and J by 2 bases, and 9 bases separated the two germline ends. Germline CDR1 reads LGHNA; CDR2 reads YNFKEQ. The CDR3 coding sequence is TGTGCCAGCAGCCAAGTGGGGCAGGCCTACGAGCAGTACTTC. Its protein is CASSQVGQAYEQYF.

This CDR3 reads CASSPGVNTEAFF. CDR3 nucleotides: TGTGCCAGCAGCCCCGGGGTCAACACTGAAGCTTTCTTT. The chain combines TRBV14 with TRBJ1-1; D is ambiguous. From germline, CDR1 is SGHDN and CDR2 FVKESK. The CDR3 sequence is 13 residues long. V shed 4 bases and J shed 2 bases, with 8 bases lying between them.

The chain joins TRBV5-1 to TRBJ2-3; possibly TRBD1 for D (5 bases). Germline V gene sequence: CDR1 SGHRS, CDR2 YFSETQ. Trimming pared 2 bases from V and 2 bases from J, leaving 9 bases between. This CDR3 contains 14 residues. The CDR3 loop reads CASSFDSATDTQYF. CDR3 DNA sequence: TGCGCCAGCAGCTTTGACAGCGCCACAGATACGCAGTATTTT. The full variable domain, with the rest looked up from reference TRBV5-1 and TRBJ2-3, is KAGVTQTPRYLIKTRGQQVTLSCSPISGHRSVSWYQQTPGQGLQFLFEYFSETQRNKGNFPGRFSGRQFSNSRSEMNVSTLELGDSALYLCASSFDSATDTQYFGPGTRLTVL.

CDR3 protein: CASSLPSGQGRSEQFF. CDR3 nucleotide sequence: TGCGCCAGCAGCCTACCGTCTGGACAGGGTCGGAGTGAGCAGTTCTTC. V gene TRBV5-1 combines with J gene TRBJ2-1; 8 bases fit TRBD1. The trim removed 4 bases at V and 9 bases at J, leaving 15 bases unmatched. The CDR3 length is 16 residues. Germline V CDR1 and CDR2: SGHRS, YFSETQ.